What follows describes a single T cell receptor beta chain. The antigen remains unidentified. These data belong to a study of cytomegalovirus exposure and HLA in healthy donors. Study-wide points: As immune exposure information, only CMV serostatus was available.

With 2 bases removed from V and 6 bases from J, the gap between germline ends came to 24 bases. In germline, CDR1 is SGDLS, CDR2 YYNGEE. The CDR3 contains 17 residues. Primers included in the PCR were 60 Vbeta and 13 Jbeta primers. Libraries were prepared by immunoSEQ multiplex PCR; TCRdb keeps only in-frame clonotypes and omits some of them. The sample has roughly 60,000 clones, 70% to 85% seen once. The specimen was PBMCs. This chain links TRBV9 with TRBJ2-7; D may be TRBD1 (6 bases). The sequence came from a woman in her thirties or forties in good health and CMV-seropositive. The CDR3 loop reads CASSVDPGHSVPTEQYF. CDR3 nucleotide sequence: TGTGCCAGCAGCGTGGACCCGGGACACTCGGTCCCTACCGAGCAGTACTTC.